Sequencing of this TCR beta chain was carried out in a study of cytomegalovirus exposure and HLA in healthy donors. Concerning this clone itself: Its target is unknown.

60 Vbeta and 13 Jbeta primers were used in PCR. Profiled with immunoSEQ multiplex PCR; TCRdb holds only in-frame clones, not every one. The table includes tens of thousands of clones, approximately 78% detected once. Study observations and caveats: Reportedly, a later analysis found an Asian-associated ancestry cluster had fewer N-insertions than the roughly 700-donor mean. A later analysis reported that several of the most significant clusters appeared to be linked to common viral pathogens, among them Epstein-Barr virus.

Each donor's status was that of a healthy bone marrow donor. The ends lost 1 base at V and 8 bases at J; junction bases unmatched: 8. CDR3 size: 17 residues. Germline values: CDR1 LGHNT, CDR2 FRNRAP. The sample consisted of PBMCs. The receptor's source is a male donor in good health and CMV-seropositive. The chain joins TRBV12-5 to TRBJ2-1, with 13 nucleotides matching TRBD2. CDR3 in DNA: TGTGCTAGTGGTTTGGGACTAGCGGGAGGACCTGGGGATGAGCAGTTCTTC. It translates to CASGLGLAGGPGDEQFF.